This T cell receptor beta chain was observed in a study of OX40 agonist ivuxolimab in advanced cancers. In the study overall: Patients took ivuxolimab, an agonistic anti-OX40 (CD134) antibody. Patients enrolled in dose escalation were diagnosed with hepatocellular carcinoma, melanoma, renal cell or head and neck cancer. Whole-study findings and limits: On average, CD8+ T cells showed a greater number of expanded clones than CD4+.

V was trimmed by 2 bases and J by 0 bases, leaving 11 bases between them. Per germline, CDR1 SGDLS and CDR2 YYNGEE. The CDR3 sequence is 15 residues long. Comment on this clone: Its target is unknown.

Blood was sampled at baseline, cycle 4 day 1, and cycle 7 day 1. TCRdb's copy holds only in-frame clones and misses some; the assay was immunoSEQ multiplex PCR. Here the sample spans about 67,000 clones, around 80% being singletons. J is TRBJ1-1 and V is TRBV9, with unresolved D. The receptor comes from an adult with an advanced solid tumor such as melanoma, head and neck, liver or kidney cancer. This sample comprised CD4+ or CD8+ T cells sorted from blood, obtained in a trial of the OX40 agonist ivuxolimab. CDR3 nucleotides: TGTGCCAGCAGCGTGACACCCACCCTGAACACTGAAGCTTTCTTT. Encoded protein: CASSVTPTLNTEAFF.